This is a list of T cell receptor beta chains from one sample in a study of PD-1 blockade in classical Hodgkin lymphoma. Only in-frame clones appear in the TCRdb table, and some are missing; sequencing was by immunoSEQ multiplex PCR. Of around 23,000 clones listed, about four fifths are singletons. Sequenced material: peripheral blood mononuclear cells (PBMCs), taken before the second cycle of nivolumab. The receptors originated from a human donor with classical Hodgkin lymphoma. Each CDR3 is given with its conserved first and last residue. Fields, in order: V gene, J gene, clone size, D gene, CDR3 protein, CDR3 DNA. A D gene is named only where the DNA matches it firmly. A row's size may be missing; if present it is once, few, many or a size class.

V gene: TRBV11-2
J gene: TRBJ2-7
clone size: .
D gene: .
CDR3 protein: CASSFAPPGGVDHYEQYF
CDR3 DNA: TGTGCCAGCAGTTTCGCTCCGCCGGGCGGGGTTGACCACTACGAGCAGTACTTC

V gene: TRBV11-2
J gene: TRBJ2-3
clone size: .
D gene: TRBD1
CDR3 protein: CASSLGTGWTDTQYF
CDR3 DNA: TGTGCCAGCAGCTTAGGGACAGGGTGGACAGATACGCAGTATTTT

V gene: TRBV15
J gene: TRBJ1-4
clone size: .
D gene: .
CDR3 protein: CATSRRDRRPNEKLFF
CDR3 DNA: TGTGCCACCAGCAGACGGGACCGTCGCCCTAATGAAAAACTGTTTTTT

V gene: TRBV6-5
J gene: TRBJ1-1
clone size: .
D gene: .
CDR3 protein: CASSLNGAKFEAFF
CDR3 DNA: TGTGCCAGCAGTCTGAACGGGGCTAAATTTGAAGCTTTCTTT

V gene: TRBV4-3
J gene: TRBJ1-5
clone size: .
D gene: .
CDR3 protein: CASSQERGHTQHF
CDR3 DNA: TGCGCCAGCAGCCAAGAGAGAGGACACACCCAGCATTTT

V gene: TRBV7-8
J gene: TRBJ2-5
clone size: .
D gene: .
CDR3 protein: CASSKQRGREETQYF
CDR3 DNA: TGTGCCAGCAGCAAACAACGGGGTAGAGAAGAGACCCAGTACTTC

V gene: TRBV7-2
J gene: TRBJ2-3
clone size: .
D gene: .
CDR3 protein: CASSSRSGGFGADTQYF
CDR3 DNA: TGTGCCAGCAGCTCGCGATCCGGCGGGTTTGGCGCAGATACGCAGTATTTT

V gene: TRBV10-1
J gene: TRBJ2-3
clone size: once
D gene: .
CDR3 protein: CASSESLSGGTDTQYF
CDR3 DNA: TGCGCCAGCAGTGAGTCGCTCTCCGGGGGCACAGATACGCAGTATTTT

V gene: TRBV9
J gene: TRBJ2-3
clone size: .
D gene: TRBD2
CDR3 protein: CASSVIAGSTDTQYF
CDR3 DNA: TGTGCCAGCAGCGTCATAGCGGGGAGCACAGATACGCAGTATTTT

V gene: TRBV6-5
J gene: TRBJ1-2
clone size: .
D gene: .
CDR3 protein: CASSTWTGGTGYTF
CDR3 DNA: TGTGCCAGCAGTACATGGACGGGGGGGACAGGCTACACCTTC

V gene: TRBV30
J gene: TRBJ1-1
clone size: once
D gene: .
CDR3 protein: CAWSKTTANTEAFF
CDR3 DNA: TGTGCCTGGAGTAAAACGACAGCGAACACTGAAGCTTTCTTT

V gene: TRBV25-1
J gene: TRBJ2-7
clone size: few
D gene: .
CDR3 protein: CASSDEKPSSYEQYF
CDR3 DNA: TGTGCCAGCAGTGATGAGAAACCAAGCTCCTACGAGCAGTACTTC

V gene: TRBV27
J gene: TRBJ2-7
clone size: .
D gene: TRBD1
CDR3 protein: CASSFGQGSYEQYF
CDR3 DNA: TGTGCCAGCAGTTTCGGACAGGGATCCTACGAGCAGTACTTC

V gene: TRBV5-6
J gene: TRBJ1-1
clone size: .
D gene: .
CDR3 protein: CASSLASVALNTEAFF
CDR3 DNA: TGTGCCAGCAGCTTGGCCAGCGTGGCGTTGAACACTGAAGCTTTCTTT

V gene: TRBV11-3
J gene: TRBJ2-2
clone size: .
D gene: TRBD2
CDR3 protein: CASSPGPGGDTGELFF
CDR3 DNA: TGTGCCAGCAGCCCAGGGCCCGGGGGGGACACCGGGGAGCTGTTTTTT

V gene: TRBV6-1
J gene: TRBJ1-2
clone size: .
D gene: TRBD1
CDR3 protein: CASSTGTGLSHGYTF
CDR3 DNA: TGTGCCAGCAGTACCGGGACAGGGTTGAGTCATGGCTACACCTTC

V gene: TRBV6-1
J gene: TRBJ2-3
clone size: .
D gene: .
CDR3 protein: CASSDRGTDTQYF
CDR3 DNA: TGTGCCAGCAGTGACAGGGGCACAGATACGCAGTATTTT

V gene: TRBV6-4
J gene: TRBJ2-1
clone size: .
D gene: .
CDR3 protein: CASSDGAWGNNEQFF
CDR3 DNA: TGTGCCAGCAGTGACGGGGCGTGGGGGAACAATGAGCAGTTCTTC

V gene: TRBV6-5
J gene: TRBJ1-5
clone size: .
D gene: .
CDR3 protein: CASSRVLNQPQHF
CDR3 DNA: TGTGCCAGCAGTAGAGTCCTCAATCAGCCCCAGCATTTT

V gene: TRBV11-1
J gene: TRBJ1-4
clone size: .
D gene: .
CDR3 protein: CASSFSGNNEKLFF
CDR3 DNA: TGTGCCAGCAGCTTCTCCGGGAATAATGAAAAACTGTTTTTT

V gene: TRBV30
J gene: TRBJ2-3
clone size: .
D gene: .
CDR3 protein: CAWSVPPGAWGDTQYF
CDR3 DNA: TGTGCCTGGAGTGTCCCCCCGGGGGCTTGGGGAGATACGCAGTATTTT

V gene: TRBV30
J gene: TRBJ1-1
clone size: .
D gene: TRBD1
CDR3 protein: CAWRGQLNTEAFF
CDR3 DNA: TGTGCCTGGAGGGGACAGCTGAACACTGAAGCTTTCTTT

V gene: TRBV27
J gene: TRBJ1-5
clone size: few
D gene: .
CDR3 protein: CASSLLANQPQHF
CDR3 DNA: TGTGCCAGCAGTTTATTGGCCAATCAGCCCCAGCATTTT

V gene: TRBV5-5
J gene: TRBJ2-3
clone size: .
D gene: TRBD2
CDR3 protein: CASSSLLAGGSLNTQYF
CDR3 DNA: TGTGCCAGCAGCTCACTACTAGCGGGGGGATCTTTAAATACGCAGTATTTT

V gene: TRBV4-3
J gene: TRBJ2-7
clone size: .
D gene: .
CDR3 protein: CASSQGRAVYYEQYF
CDR3 DNA: TGCGCCAGCAGCCAAGGAAGGGCCGTATACTACGAGCAGTACTTC

V gene: TRBV4-3
J gene: TRBJ2-4
clone size: .
D gene: .
CDR3 protein: CASSQALNSIAKNIQYF
CDR3 DNA: TGCGCCAGCAGCCAAGCACTTAATTCGATAGCCAAAAACATTCAGTACTTC

V gene: TRBV19
J gene: TRBJ2-7
clone size: .
D gene: TRBD2
CDR3 protein: CASTPGGGSYEQYF
CDR3 DNA: TGTGCCAGTACCCCGGGAGGTGGGAGCTACGAGCAGTACTTC

V gene: TRBV6-5
J gene: TRBJ1-3
clone size: .
D gene: .
CDR3 protein: CASSYGGSSGNTIYF
CDR3 DNA: TGTGCCAGCAGTTACGGTGGGAGCTCTGGAAACACCATATATTTT

V gene: TRBV5-1
J gene: TRBJ2-3
clone size: .
D gene: .
CDR3 protein: CASSLDGGSTDTQYF
CDR3 DNA: TGCGCCAGCAGCTTGGACGGCGGAAGTACAGATACGCAGTATTTT

V gene: TRBV7-2
J gene: TRBJ2-1
clone size: few
D gene: TRBD2
CDR3 protein: CASSLDGRKNNEQFF
CDR3 DNA: TGTGCCAGCAGCTTGGACGGGAGGAAAAACAATGAGCAGTTCTTC

V gene: TRBV7-2
J gene: TRBJ2-1
clone size: .
D gene: TRBD1
CDR3 protein: CASSLVGTGAAFDEQFF
CDR3 DNA: TGTGCCAGCAGCTTAGTCGGGACAGGGGCCGCCTTCGATGAGCAGTTCTTC

V gene: TRBV5-4
J gene: TRBJ1-5
clone size: .
D gene: .
CDR3 protein: CASSPPGYNQPQHF
CDR3 DNA: TGTGCCAGCAGCCCTCCGGGGTACAATCAGCCCCAGCATTTT

V gene: TRBV7-2
J gene: TRBJ2-3
clone size: .
D gene: .
CDR3 protein: CASTTSATYTQYF
CDR3 DNA: TGTGCCAGCACCACCTCGGCCACATATACGCAGTATTTT